The 30 T cell receptor beta chains presented below share a single source sample, sequenced in a study of blood T cell repertoires in COVID-19. Here immunoSEQ multiplex PCR was the method, and the copy in TCRdb shows in-frame clones only, minus some. The sample yields around 190,000 clones, approximately 80% seen once. Sequencing was performed on peripheral blood. The receptors derive from a human donor in a cohort sampled during active COVID-19.

This clone occurred once. This chain links TRBV7-2 with TRBJ1-1; D gene ambiguous. The germline CDR1 and CDR2 sequences are SGHTA and FQGNSA. Trimming pared 3 bases from V and 5 bases from J, leaving 13 bases between. The CDR3 covers 14 residues. The CDR3 sequence is CASSLHSGGTEAFF. The CDR3, as DNA: TGTGCCAGCAGCTTGCACTCAGGAGGGACTGAAGCTTTCTTT.

The V and J genes are TRBV21-1 and TRBJ2-3; the D call TRBD1 from the table was never checked on the DNA. TRBV21-1 constitutes a pseudogene. The CDR3 runs 15 residues. The CDR3 DNA reads as TGTGCCAGCAGCAAAACAGGGCTGACGACAGATACGCAGTATTTT. The encoded protein is CASSKTGLTTDTQYF.

The chain has TRBV2 and TRBJ1-2; 8 nucleotides line up with TRBD1. V gave up 4 bases and J gave up 6 bases; unmatched junction bases: 13. This CDR3 has 16 amino acids. Germline CDR1 and CDR2: SNHLY and FYNNEI. In nucleotides, the CDR3 is TGTGCCAGCAGTGGGGGACCTACAGGGGGATTCCATGGCTACACCTTC. Protein product: CASSGGPTGGFHGYTF.

V gene TRBV29-1 combines with J gene TRBJ1-1; TRBD1 agrees at 9 bases. The trim removed 7 bases at V and 5 bases at J, leaving 5 bases unmatched. The CDR3 runs to 12 residues. Germline loops: CDR1 SQVTM, CDR2 ANQGSEA. CDR3 loop: CSATGGKTEAFF. DNA of the CDR3: TGCAGCGCAACAGGGGGCAAGACTGAAGCTTTCTTT.

This clone was detected once. The sample holds other DNA sequences that translate to the same CDR3. The CDR3 DNA sequence: TGTGCCAGCTCACCGGGACAGGGGAACACTGAAGCTTTCTTT. Encoded protein: CASSPGQGNTEAFF. J is TRBJ1-1 and V is TRBV18, with TRBD1 matching 9 bases. This CDR3 comprises 14 residues. In germline, CDR1 is KGHSH, CDR2 LQKENI. V lost 3 bases to trimming and J lost 1 base; unmatched junction nucleotides: 0.

The chain recombines TRBV9 with TRBJ2-7; 9 positions agree with TRBD2. This CDR3 has 15 residues. Germline CDR1 and CDR2: SGDLS and YYNGEE. V trimming: 0 bases; J trimming: 5 bases; junction bases outside the gene matches: 6. CDR3: CASSVAPSGIHEQYF. CDR3 in DNA: TGTGCCAGCAGCGTAGCTCCTAGCGGGATACACGAGCAGTACTTC.

V usage is TRBV3-1 (or the pseudogene TRBV3-2) and J usage is TRBJ2-7; 11 bases line up with TRBD2. Germline assignment: CDR1 LGHDT and CDR2 YNNKEL (reference sequence). The J segment lost 6 bases and the V segment lost 4 bases, leaving 5 bases of the junction unmatched. CDR3 length: 14 residues. CDR3 residues: CASSLSGRALEQYF. The DNA of the CDR3 is TGTGCCAGCAGCCTTAGCGGGAGGGCCCTCGAGCAGTACTTC.

The rearrangement uses TRBV3-1 (or the pseudogene TRBV3-2) and TRBJ1-3, with D hard to call. This CDR3 has 15 amino acids. The germline V gene encodes CDR1 LGHDT and CDR2 YNNKEL (reference sequence). Trimming left V 2 bases short and J 0 bases short, with 8 bases between. The CDR3 DNA follows: TGTGCCAGCAGCCAAACTTCGGGCTCTGGAAACACCATATATTTT. Its protein is CASSQTSGSGNTIYF.

The rearrangement uses TRBV7-2 and TRBJ1-6, with 7 bases fitting TRBD1. Germline CDR1 reads SGHTA; CDR2 reads FQGNSA. Trimming removed 5 bases from V and 9 bases from J; junction bases left unmatched: 10. CDR3 length: 15 residues. The CDR3 bases are TGTGCCAGCAGCACCGACAGGGCCGGTGGTTCACCCCTCCACTTT. It translates to CASSTDRAGGSPLHF.

In regard to this clone: The same CDR3 also results from other DNA sequences found in this sample. This chain uses TRBV12-5 with TRBJ2-6; 10 bases map to TRBD2. The J segment lost 2 bases and the V segment lost 4 bases, leaving 14 bases of the junction unmatched. The CDR3 has 20 amino acids. Looked up from germline, CDR1 is LGHNT and CDR2 is FRNRAP. Here the CDR3 DNA reads TGTGCTAGTGGTTCCGACCCTAGCGGGAGAAACCCGCCTGGGGCCAACGTCCTGACTTTC. Amino acids: CASGSDPSGRNPPGANVLTF.

The V call is TRBV7-6, the J call TRBJ2-2, with 7 bases that match TRBD1. In germline, CDR1 is SGHVS, CDR2 FNYEAQ. This CDR3 comprises 15 residues. Germline trimming cut 2 bases from V and 2 bases from J; bases unmatched to any gene: 2. CDR3 in amino acids: CASSLTGVNTGELFF. CDR3 DNA: TGTGCCAGCAGCTTAACAGGGGTCAACACCGGGGAGCTGTTTTTT.

The J gene is TRBJ2-2, the V gene TRBV5-1; no reliable D call. The V end was cut by 5 bases, the J end by 0 bases, with 11 bases between. Per germline, CDR1 SGHRS and CDR2 YFSETQ. This CDR3 has 15 amino acids. This chain's CDR3 is CASSVASSNTGELFF. The CDR3 nucleotides are TGCGCCAGCAGTGTGGCTTCCTCGAACACCGGGGAGCTGTTTTTT.

The rearrangement uses TRBV10-3 and TRBJ2-7; D not resolved. Looked up from germline, CDR1 is ENHRY and CDR2 is SYGVKD. This CDR3 is built from 12 residues. Trimming stripped 10 bases from V and 3 bases from J, with 13 bases between. CDR3 bases: TGTGCCAGCGCCGCAAGTTACTACGAGCAGTACTTC. This gives the protein CASAASYYEQYF.

The chain's CDR3 is CTSSQEGNSYEQYF. The CDR3, as DNA: TGCACCAGCAGCCAAGAGGGCAACTCCTACGAGCAGTACTTC. The V gene is TRBV1, the J gene TRBJ2-7; TRBD1, as called in the table, went unchecked against the DNA. TRBV1 is termed a pseudogene. The CDR3 consists of 14 residues.

This chain connects TRBV4-3 to TRBJ2-4; no firm D call. The CDR3 runs 18 residues. V dropped 0 bases and J dropped 0 bases, with 15 bases sitting between them. CDR1 and CDR2 (germline): LGHNA, YSLEER. CDR3 DNA: TGCGCCAGCAGCCAAGATAGCCAGTTACCACTAGCCAAAAACATTCAGTACTTC. Its translation is CASSQDSQLPLAKNIQYF.

The chain joins TRBV4-3 to TRBJ2-7; D may be TRBD2 (6 bases). Germline V lookup: CDR1 LGHNA, CDR2 YSLEER. There are 15 residues in the CDR3. The ends were cut back, 0 bases at V and 3 bases at J, with 12 bases in the middle. CDR3 loop: CASSQDPLAFYEQYF. Written as DNA, the CDR3 is TGCGCCAGCAGCCAAGATCCACTAGCATTCTACGAGCAGTACTTC.

In this sample, this clone turned up once. The rearrangement links TRBV28 to TRBJ2-6, with D possibly TRBD1 on 5 matching bases. CDR3 length: 16 residues. V lost 4 bases to trimming and J lost 2 bases, with 12 bases between them. CDR1 and CDR2 (germline): MDHEN, SYDVKM. CDR3 DNA sequence: TGTGCCAGCAGTTCGCAGGGAACTCCTGGGGCCAACGTCCTGACTTTC. It encodes CASSSQGTPGANVLTF.

This rearrangement joins TRBV7-3 to TRBJ1-1; 8 bases align to TRBD1. Trimming removed 1 base from V and 4 bases from J; junction bases left unmatched: 8. The germline CDR1 and CDR2 sequences are SGHTA and FQGTGA. CDR3 length: 16 residues. CDR3 residues: CASSLIHPDRGTEAFF. In nucleotides, the CDR3 is TGTGCCAGCAGCTTAATTCACCCCGACAGGGGCACTGAAGCTTTCTTT.

The J gene is TRBJ1-1, the V gene TRBV25-1, with a weak D call TRBD1 (6 bases). The V end lost 6 bases, the J end lost 1 base, and 12 bases lay between the germline ends. The CDR3 has 14 residues. Germline V gene data show CDR1 as MGHDK and CDR2 as SYGVNS. The CDR3 nucleotides are TGTGCCAGCAGCGAAGACAGGACGAACACTGAAGCTTTCTTT. Translation: CASSEDRTNTEAFF. The full variable domain, in which reference TRBV25-1 and TRBJ1-1 provide the parts outside the CDR3, is EADIYQTPRYLVIGTGKKITLECSQTMGHDKMYWYQQDPGMELHLIHYSYGVNSTEKGDLSSESTVSRIRTEHFPLTLESARPSHTSQYLCASSEDRTNTEAFFGQGTRLTVV.

The chain joins TRBV28 to TRBJ1-1; 8 positions agree with TRBD1. CDR1 is MDHEN, CDR2 SYDVKM, per germline. This CDR3 region has 16 residues. The trim removed 2 bases at V and 1 base at J, leaving 6 bases unmatched. The CDR3 coding sequence is TGTGCCAGCAGTTTACCAGGGGGCTATAAGAACACTGAAGCTTTCTTT. This translates into CASSLPGGYKNTEAFF.

The chain employs TRBV28 and TRBJ2-7; 10 bases agree with TRBD1. Germline V gene sequence: CDR1 MDHEN, CDR2 SYDVKM. The CDR3 extends over 17 amino acids. The junction had 15 bases not matched to a gene; V was cut back by 6 bases and J by 4 bases. The CDR3 is CASSPVPKDRGGYEQYF. The DNA of the CDR3 is TGTGCCAGCAGCCCTGTGCCCAAGGACAGGGGGGGTTACGAGCAGTACTTC.

The rearrangement uses TRBV5-6 and TRBJ1-5; 9 bases are shared with TRBD1. Trimming cost V 0 bases and J 6 bases; bases outside gene matches: 4. The CDR3 spans 15 residues. CDR1 is SGHDT and CDR2 is YYEEEE in the germline V gene. The CDR3 reads CASSLGQGVSQPQHF. CDR3 DNA: TGTGCCAGCAGCTTGGGACAGGGGGTTAGTCAGCCCCAGCATTTT.

The chain couples TRBV9 to TRBJ2-3; TRBD1 matches 9 bases. Germline V gene lookup returns CDR1 SGDLS and CDR2 YYNGEE. This CDR3 spans 17 amino acids. The trim removed 2 bases at V and 6 bases at J, leaving 13 bases unmatched. The CDR3 here is CASSVPGQGLMTDTQYF. CDR3 bases: TGTGCCAGCAGCGTTCCGGGACAGGGTTTGATGACGGATACGCAGTATTTT.

V is TRBV29-1 and J is TRBJ2-6, with 8 bases lining up with TRBD1. V lost 5 bases, J lost 4 bases, and 7 bases stayed unmatched. Looked up from germline, CDR1 is SQVTM and CDR2 is ANQGSEA. This CDR3 is 15 amino acids long. In nucleotides, the CDR3 is TGCAGCGTTAACGCAGGGGGCAGAGGGGCCAACGTCCTGACTTTC. Its translation is CSVNAGGRGANVLTF.

This clone was seen only once. V gene TRBV14 combines with J gene TRBJ2-2, with 9 bases matching TRBD2. Germline CDR1 reads SGHDN; CDR2 reads FVKESK. This CDR3 contains 17 residues. V lost 0 bases and J lost 5; bases outside the gene matches: 7. The CDR3 protein is CASSQDFGGGATGELFF. Here the CDR3 DNA reads TGTGCCAGCAGCCAAGATTTTGGCGGGGGGGCAACCGGGGAGCTGTTTTTT.

This chain connects TRBV13 to TRBJ1-2; no definite D call. The CDR3 contains 14 residues. Per germline, CDR1 PRHDT and CDR2 FYEKMQ (reference sequence). V dropped 0 bases and J dropped 3 bases, with 8 bases sitting between them. This chain's CDR3 is CASSLGAGDYGYTF. In nucleotides, the CDR3 is TGTGCCAGCAGCTTAGGGGCCGGGGACTATGGCTACACCTTC.

The chain links TRBV5-1 to TRBJ1-6; D is ambiguous. V was trimmed by 0 bases and J by 10 bases, leaving 8 bases between them. There are 13 residues in the CDR3. Germline CDR1 is SGHRS and CDR2 is YFSETQ. The CDR3 DNA reads TGCGCCAGCAGCTTGGAGAGCGGCTCACCCCTCCACTTT. Amino acid sequence: CASSLESGSPLHF.

The V call is TRBV9, the J call TRBJ2-3; 7 bases are shared with TRBD2. Looked up from germline, CDR1 is SGDLS and CDR2 is YYNGEE. The CDR3 covers 15 residues. V dropped 0 bases and J dropped 7; count of bases not matched to a gene: 8. The CDR3 nucleotides read TGTGCCAGCAGCGTAGCACTCGGCGGGGGAAATACGCAGTATTTT. As protein: CASSVALGGGNTQYF.

The chain carries TRBV28 and TRBJ2-6, with 7 nucleotides matching TRBD2. The length of the CDR3 is 18 residues. Germline CDR1 reads MDHEN; CDR2 reads SYDVKM. V was clipped by 6 bases and J by 0 bases; unmatched bases: 11. The CDR3 nucleotides read TGTGCCAGCAGAAACCTCCGGGACTACCGCTCTGGGGCCAACGTCCTGACTTTC. Its protein is CASRNLRDYRSGANVLTF.

This chain connects TRBV4-1 to TRBJ1-1, with D maybe TRBD1 (6 bases). This CDR3 is 15 amino acids long. Germline-derived CDR1 and CDR2 are MGHRA and YSYEKL. V lost 4 bases and J lost 0, with 12 bases in between. This chain's CDR3 is CASSPYQGMNTEAFF. CDR3 bases: TGCGCCAGCAGCCCGTACCAGGGGATGAACACTGAAGCTTTCTTT.